One sample yielded the 16 T cell receptor beta chains listed below, sequenced in a study of control samples from healthy donors and cancer patients. The repertoire was sequenced with immunoSEQ multiplex PCR; TCRdb's copy has only in-frame clones and lacks some. This sample has 90,000 or so clones, with 85% to 90% found just once. The sequenced material came from blood. Receptor source: a woman aged 55-69 years in good health.

Remarks on this clone: The junction departs from the called germline gene at one end, perhaps through a read error. This chain connects TRBV7-2 to TRBJ2-5; D perhaps matches TRBD2 (6 bases). This CDR3 has 13 amino acids. Germline CDR1 and CDR2: SGHTA and FQGNSA. CDR3 loop: CASSHRDSTRHNF. The CDR3 DNA reads as TGTGCCAGCAGCCATCGGGACTCTACCAGGCATAACTTC.

The chain recombines TRBV5-3 with TRBJ2-7; D gene uncertain. TRBV5-3 is sorted into the ORF group, with uncertain function. This CDR3 region has 14 residues. The germline V and J ends were trimmed by 0 bases and 0 bases, with 7 bases remaining between them. CDR3 sequence: CARSLDPDSYEQYF. As DNA, the CDR3 is TGTGCCAGAAGCTTGGATCCGGACTCCTACGAGCAGTACTTC.

J is TRBJ2-2 and V is TRBV2, with TRBD2 matching 12 bases. The CDR3 contains 17 residues. V shed 8 bases, J shed 1 base, and the junction held 8 bases outside the gene matches. The germline V gene encodes CDR1 SNHLY and CDR2 FYNNEI. CDR3 amino acids: CASSRLAGAGNTGELFF. The CDR3 DNA is TGTGCCAGCTCTCGACTAGCGGGGGCCGGGAACACCGGGGAGCTGTTTTTT.

This CDR3 is CASSFGGRGAYEQYF. The CDR3 DNA sequence: TGTGCCAGCAGTTTCGGGGGGCGGGGGGCCTACGAGCAGTACTTC. The chain recombines TRBV27 with TRBJ2-7; 8 nucleotides match TRBD2. The CDR3 sequence is 15 residues long. V lost 3 bases to trimming and J lost 2 bases; unmatched junction nucleotides: 6. Germline V gene lookup returns CDR1 MNHEY and CDR2 SMNVEV (reference sequence).

This clone was detected once. The chain combines TRBV5-5 with TRBJ2-3, with TRBD2 matching over 8 bases. CDR3 length: 16 residues. Losses at the gene ends were 4 bases for V and 0 bases for J; bases not matched to a gene: 7. CDR1 SGHKS and CDR2 YYEKEE come from the germline V gene (reference sequence). In nucleotides, the CDR3 is TGTGCCAGCAGCCGAACGACTAGCGAGAGCACAGATACGCAGTATTTT. Protein: CASSRTTSESTDTQYF.

The rearrangement uses TRBV2 and TRBJ2-3; TRBD2 agrees at 8 bases. The CDR3 spans 14 residues. V shed 8 bases and J 4 bases; nucleotides not matched to a gene: 8. The germline V gene encodes CDR1 SNHLY and CDR2 FYNNEI. CDR3 amino acids: CASGSGLGADTQYF. In nucleotides, the CDR3 is TGTGCCAGCGGATCGGGACTAGGTGCAGATACGCAGTATTTT.

The chain combines TRBV4-1 with TRBJ1-2, with 8 bases matching TRBD1. The ends lost 5 bases at V and 3 bases at J; junction bases unmatched: 8. This CDR3 contains 15 residues. The germline gives CDR1 MGHRA, CDR2 YSYEKL. The CDR3 DNA is TGCGCCAGCAGCTCGCAGGGGGCGCGAGACTATGGCTACACCTTC. Residues: CASSSQGARDYGYTF.

The chain employs TRBV6-5 and TRBJ1-5; unclear D gene. This CDR3 has 15 amino acids. The V gene lost 5 bases and the J gene lost 1 base, with 12 bases spanning the gap. Germline V lookup: CDR1 MNHEY, CDR2 SVGAGI. CDR3 DNA: TGTGCCAGCAGTCAGTTTCGAGGGAGCAATCAGCCCCAGCATTTT. This gives the protein CASSQFRGSNQPQHF.

The rearrangement uses TRBV6-2 or TRBV6-3 and TRBJ2-5; the D gene could be TRBD1 or TRBD2 (5 bases each). Germline V CDR1 and CDR2: MNHEY, SVGEGT. V dropped 0 bases and J dropped 1 base, with 9 bases sitting between them. CDR3 length: 15 residues. CDR3 loop: CASSYSAGTQETQYF. CDR3 bases: TGTGCCAGCAGTTACTCGGCAGGGACCCAAGAGACCCAGTACTTC.

The table lists this clone with many counts. The chain has TRBV6-5 and TRBJ1-1, with no clear D. V was clipped by 2 bases and J by 9 bases, with 7 bases between them. The CDR3 length is 11 residues. The germline V gene encodes CDR1 MNHEY and CDR2 SVGAGI. The CDR3 DNA reads TGTGCCAGCAGTTACGAGAGAAAAGCTTTCTTT. It is translated as CASSYERKAFF.

CDR3 nucleotides: TGCGCCAGCAGCTTGGATTTCGGGCTTGGGGAGCAGTACTTC. It specifies CASSLDFGLGEQYF. The chain links TRBV5-1 to TRBJ2-7; D is undetermined. Germline V lookup: CDR1 SGHRS, CDR2 YFSETQ. There are 14 residues in the CDR3. V was cut by 0 bases and J by 7 bases, with 14 bases left in between.

The chain links TRBV28 to TRBJ1-1, with D hard to call. The V gene's germline CDR1 is MDHEN and CDR2 SYDVKM. Trimming left V 1 base short and J 1 base short, with 7 bases between. There are 14 residues in the CDR3. The CDR3, as DNA: TGTGCCAGCAGTTTATTGACCCGGAACACTGAAGCTTTCTTT. Its protein product is CASSLLTRNTEAFF.

The gene calls are TRBV24-1 and TRBJ2-4; no firm D call. This CDR3 comprises 13 residues. Germline-derived CDR1 and CDR2 are KGHDR and SFDVKD. V was shortened by 0 bases and J by 5 bases, with 4 bases between the two germline ends. CDR3 protein: CATSDLSENIQYF. CDR3 sequence (DNA): TGTGCCACCAGTGATTTGTCAGAAAACATTCAGTACTTC.

The V and J genes are TRBV20-1 and TRBJ1-2; no clear D gene. Per the germline V gene, CDR1 is DFQATT and CDR2 is SNEGSKA (reference sequence). The V and J ends lost 6 bases and 8 bases respectively, with 13 bases between them. The CDR3 length is 11 residues. For the CDR3, the DNA is TGCAGTGCCGAGCCGGGAGGAGGCTACACCTTC. Protein sequence: CSAEPGGGYTF.

The genes are TRBV18 and TRBJ1-1; no definite D call. Trimming cost V 3 bases and J 1 base, with 15 bases left between them. The CDR3 contains 16 residues. CDR1 is KGHSH, CDR2 LQKENI, per germline. The CDR3 region is CASSPALGLGNTEAFF. For the CDR3, the DNA is TGTGCCAGCTCACCGGCCTTAGGGCTCGGGAACACTGAAGCTTTCTTT.

The rearrangement uses TRBV18 and TRBJ1-3, with 12 positions matching TRBD1. Unmatched junction bases numbered 2, after V lost 3 bases and J lost 2 bases. The CDR3 covers 16 residues. Germline assignment: CDR1 KGHSH and CDR2 LQKENI. The DNA for the CDR3 is TGTGCCAGCTCACCGGGGACAGGGGGCCCTGGAAACACCATATATTTT. Translated, it gives CASSPGTGGPGNTIYF. Supplemented by reference TRBV18 and TRBJ1-3, the full variable domain reads NAGVMQNPRHLVRRRGQEARLRCSPMKGHSHVYWYRQLPEEGLKFMVYLQKENIIDESGMPKERFSAEFPKEGPSILRIQQVVRGDSAAYFCASSPGTGGPGNTIYFGEGSWLTVV.